This T cell receptor beta chain appears in the sequencing data of a study of immune cell composition in non-small cell lung cancer. Normal lung sampling was at least 3 cm from the tumour, as distant as possible. DNA was extracted from unsorted cell suspensions stored frozen. Study-level findings and limits: Squamous carcinomas (about 75%) more often had tumour-associated clones >0.5% than adenocarcinomas (roughly 33%). Tumour TCR-beta clonality showed no significant link to smoking pack-years. It was not proven that tumour-reactive clones equal dominant tumour-associated clones.

The V segment lost 4 bases and the J segment 2 bases; nucleotides outside the gene matches: 4. The germline V gene encodes CDR1 SGDLS and CDR2 YYNGEE. The CDR3 contains 16 residues. Note on this clone: Its specificity is unknown. This sample also contains other DNA sequences that code for the same CDR3.

This table comes from immunoSEQ multiplex PCR, and its TCRdb copy is limited to in-frame clones, with some not included. The sample shows a few thousand clones, over 60% of them seen only once. This sample was also put to use in a study of CD4 T cells in lung cancer.

The chain recombines TRBV9 with TRBJ2-1, with 12 bases matching TRBD2. This clonotype was sampled from a human donor with non-small cell lung cancer. Specimen: non-adjacent lung tissue. The DNA for the CDR3 is TGTGCCAGCAGCCCTCGGACTAGCGGGACCTACAATGAGCAGTTCTTC. Translating it yields CASSPRTSGTYNEQFF.